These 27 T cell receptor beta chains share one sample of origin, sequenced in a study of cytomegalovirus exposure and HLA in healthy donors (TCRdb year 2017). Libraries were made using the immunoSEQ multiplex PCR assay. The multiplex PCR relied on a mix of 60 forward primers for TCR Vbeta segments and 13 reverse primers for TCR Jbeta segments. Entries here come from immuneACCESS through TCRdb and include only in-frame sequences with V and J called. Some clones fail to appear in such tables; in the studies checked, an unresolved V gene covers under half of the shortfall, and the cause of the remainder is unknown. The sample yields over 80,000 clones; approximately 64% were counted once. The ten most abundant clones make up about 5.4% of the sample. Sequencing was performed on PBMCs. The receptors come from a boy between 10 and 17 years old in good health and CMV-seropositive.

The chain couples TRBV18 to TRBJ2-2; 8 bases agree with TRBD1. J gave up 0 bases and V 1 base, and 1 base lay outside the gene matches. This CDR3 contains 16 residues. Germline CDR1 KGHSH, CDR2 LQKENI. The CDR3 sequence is CASSPQQGANTGELFF. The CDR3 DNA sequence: TGTGCCAGCTCACCACAACAGGGGGCGAACACCGGGGAGCTGTTTTTT.

The CDR3 coding sequence is TGTGCCAGCCCCACCGGGACTAGCGGTTACAATGAGCAGTTCTTC. Translation gives CASPTGTSGYNEQFF. The chain uses TRBV2 and TRBJ2-1; 11 positions match TRBD2. V dropped 8 bases and J dropped 4; count of bases not matched to a gene: 7. Germline assignment: CDR1 SNHLY and CDR2 FYNNEI. This CDR3 spans 15 amino acids.

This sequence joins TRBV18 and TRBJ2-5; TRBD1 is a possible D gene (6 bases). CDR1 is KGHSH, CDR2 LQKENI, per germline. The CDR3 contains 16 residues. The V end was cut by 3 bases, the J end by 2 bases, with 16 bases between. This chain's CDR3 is CASSPWPRRGQETQYF. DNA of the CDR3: TGTGCCAGCTCACCCTGGCCCCGAAGGGGGCAAGAGACCCAGTACTTC.

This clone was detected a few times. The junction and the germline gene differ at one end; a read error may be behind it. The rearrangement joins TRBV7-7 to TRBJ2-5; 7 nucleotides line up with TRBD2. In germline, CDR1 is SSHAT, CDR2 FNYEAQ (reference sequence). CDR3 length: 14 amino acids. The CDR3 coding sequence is TGTGCTAGCAGCTTAGGACTAGTTAAAGAGACCCAGTACTTC. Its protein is CASSLGLVKETQYF. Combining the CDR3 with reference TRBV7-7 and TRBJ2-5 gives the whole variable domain GAGVSQSPRYKVTKRGQDVTLRCDPISSHATLYWYQQALGQGPEFLTYFNYEAQPDKSGLPSDRFSAERPEGSISTLTIQRTEQRDSAMYRCASSLGLVKETQYFGPGTRLLVL.

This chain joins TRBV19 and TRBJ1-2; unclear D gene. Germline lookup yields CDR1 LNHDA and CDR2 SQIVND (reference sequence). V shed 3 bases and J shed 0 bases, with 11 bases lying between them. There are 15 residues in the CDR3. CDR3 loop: CASSMFTETNYGYTF. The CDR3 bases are TGTGCCAGTAGTATGTTTACCGAGACTAACTATGGCTACACCTTC.

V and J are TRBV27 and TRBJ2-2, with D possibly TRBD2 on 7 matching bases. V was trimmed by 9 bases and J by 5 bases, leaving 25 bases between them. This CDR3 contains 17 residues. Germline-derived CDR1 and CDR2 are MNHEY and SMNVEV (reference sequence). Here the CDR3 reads CASSPQKGGAGTGELFF. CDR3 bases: TGTGCCAGTTCTCCCCAAAAGGGGGGGGCCGGTACCGGGGAGCTGTTTTTT.

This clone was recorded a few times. The CDR3 nucleotides read TGTGCCACCGGCCAGACAGGCCGTCTTGTCCACGAGCAGTACTTC. Amino acid sequence: CATGQTGRLVHEQYF. The chain couples TRBV6-1 to TRBJ2-7; weak D call: TRBD1 (6 bases). This CDR3 has 15 residues. In germline, CDR1 is MNHNS, CDR2 SASEGT. Trimming cost V 10 bases and J 5 bases, with 24 bases left between them.

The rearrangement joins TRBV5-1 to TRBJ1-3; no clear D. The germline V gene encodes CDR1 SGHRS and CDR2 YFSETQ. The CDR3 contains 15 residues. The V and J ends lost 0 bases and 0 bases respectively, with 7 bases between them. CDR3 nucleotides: TGCGCCAGCAGCTTGGTTGGGAGCTCTGGAAACACCATATATTTT. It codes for CASSLVGSSGNTIYF.

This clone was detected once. The DNA for the CDR3 is TGTGCCAGCAGCCCCTTTAGCGTATCCTACGAGCAGTACTTC. Translation: CASSPFSVSYEQYF. The chain combines TRBV7-9 with TRBJ2-7, with D possibly TRBD2 on 5 matching bases. The CDR3 runs to 14 residues. V was clipped by 5 bases and J by 1 base, with 12 bases between them. Germline values: CDR1 SEHNR, CDR2 FQNEAQ (reference sequence).

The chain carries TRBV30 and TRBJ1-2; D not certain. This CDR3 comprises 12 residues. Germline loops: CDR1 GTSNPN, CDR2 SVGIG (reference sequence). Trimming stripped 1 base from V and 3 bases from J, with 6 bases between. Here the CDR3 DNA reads TGTGCCTGGAGTGGCCGGGACTATGGCTACACCTTC. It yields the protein CAWSGRDYGYTF. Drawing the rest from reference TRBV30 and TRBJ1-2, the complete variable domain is SQTIHQWPATLVQPVGSPLSLECTVEGTSNPNLYWYRQAAGRGLQLLFYSVGIGQISSEVPQNLSASRPQDRQFILSSKKLLLSDSGFYLCAWSGRDYGYTFGSGTRLTVV.

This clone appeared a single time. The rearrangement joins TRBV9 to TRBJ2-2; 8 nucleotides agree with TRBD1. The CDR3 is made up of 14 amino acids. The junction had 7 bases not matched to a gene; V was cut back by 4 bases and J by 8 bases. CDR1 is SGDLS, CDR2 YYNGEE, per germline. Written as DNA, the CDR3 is TGTGCCAGCAGCCCCGAGACAGGGGCTGGGGAGCTGTTTTTT. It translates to CASSPETGAGELFF.

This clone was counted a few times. The CDR3 region has the DNA TGTGCCTGGAGTGGAGGACAGGGGGTCTACAATGAGCAGTTCTTC. This sequence encodes CAWSGGQGVYNEQFF. V usage is TRBV30 and J usage is TRBJ2-1; 10 bases fit TRBD1. CDR1 is GTSNPN, CDR2 SVGIG, per germline (reference sequence). The CDR3 extends over 15 amino acids. V lost 1 base, J lost 3 bases, and 3 bases stayed unmatched.

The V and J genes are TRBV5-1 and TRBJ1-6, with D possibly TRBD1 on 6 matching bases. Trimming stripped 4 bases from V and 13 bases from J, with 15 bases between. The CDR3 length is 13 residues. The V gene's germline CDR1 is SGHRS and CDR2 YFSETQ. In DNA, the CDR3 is TGCGCCAGCAGCCTCGTAGCAGGGGCGCCCCTCCACTTT. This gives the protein CASSLVAGAPLHF.

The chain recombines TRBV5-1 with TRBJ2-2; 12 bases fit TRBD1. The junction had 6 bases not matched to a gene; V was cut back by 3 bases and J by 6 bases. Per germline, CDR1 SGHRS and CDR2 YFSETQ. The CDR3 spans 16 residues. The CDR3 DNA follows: TGCGCCAGCAGCTCCACGGGACAGGGGGCCGCCGGGGAGCTGTTTTTT. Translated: CASSSTGQGAAGELFF.

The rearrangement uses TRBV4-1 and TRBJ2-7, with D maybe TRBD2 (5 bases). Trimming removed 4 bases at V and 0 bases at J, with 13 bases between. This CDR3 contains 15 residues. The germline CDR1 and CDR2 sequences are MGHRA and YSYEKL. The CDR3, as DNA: TGCGCCAGCAGCCCCCGGGTCGGGGTCTCCTACGAGCAGTACTTC. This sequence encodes CASSPRVGVSYEQYF.

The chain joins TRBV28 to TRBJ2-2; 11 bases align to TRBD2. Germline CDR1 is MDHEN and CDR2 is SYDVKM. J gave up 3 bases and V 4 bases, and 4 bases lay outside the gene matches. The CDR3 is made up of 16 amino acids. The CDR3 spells CASSSIAGGDTGELFF. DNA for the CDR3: TGTGCCAGCAGTTCAATAGCGGGGGGGGACACCGGGGAGCTGTTTTTT.

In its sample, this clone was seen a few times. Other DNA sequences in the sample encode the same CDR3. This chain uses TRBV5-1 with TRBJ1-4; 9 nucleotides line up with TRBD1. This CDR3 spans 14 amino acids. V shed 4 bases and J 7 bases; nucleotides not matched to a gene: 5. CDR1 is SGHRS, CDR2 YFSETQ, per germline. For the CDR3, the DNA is TGCGCCAGCAGCCCGGGACAGGGTGGTGAAAAACTGTTTTTT. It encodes CASSPGQGGEKLFF.

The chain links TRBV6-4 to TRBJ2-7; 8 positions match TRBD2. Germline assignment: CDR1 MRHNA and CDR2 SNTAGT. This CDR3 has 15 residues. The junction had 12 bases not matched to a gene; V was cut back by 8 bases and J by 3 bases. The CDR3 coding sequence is TGTGCCAGCCGTGGATTTAGCGGGGAACACTACGAGCAGTACTTC. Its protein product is CASRGFSGEHYEQYF.

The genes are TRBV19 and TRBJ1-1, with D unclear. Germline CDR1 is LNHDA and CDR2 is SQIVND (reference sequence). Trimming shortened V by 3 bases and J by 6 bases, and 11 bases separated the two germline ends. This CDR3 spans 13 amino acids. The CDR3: CASSIVEGPEAFF. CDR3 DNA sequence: TGTGCCAGTAGTATTGTGGAGGGCCCTGAAGCTTTCTTT.

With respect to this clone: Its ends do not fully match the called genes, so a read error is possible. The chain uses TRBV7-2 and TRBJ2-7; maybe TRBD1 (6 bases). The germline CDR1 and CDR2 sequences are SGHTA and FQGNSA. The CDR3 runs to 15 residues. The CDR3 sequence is CASSLASGQRYEQYF. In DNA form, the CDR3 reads TGTGCCAGCAGCCTAGCTTCGGGACAACGGTACGAGCAGTACTTC.

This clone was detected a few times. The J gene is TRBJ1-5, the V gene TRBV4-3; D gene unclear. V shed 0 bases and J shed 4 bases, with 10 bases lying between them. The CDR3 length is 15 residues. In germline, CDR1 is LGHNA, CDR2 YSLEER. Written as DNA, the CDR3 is TGCGCCAGCAGCCAAGATCGGTACGGGAATCAGCCCCAGCATTTT. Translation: CASSQDRYGNQPQHF.

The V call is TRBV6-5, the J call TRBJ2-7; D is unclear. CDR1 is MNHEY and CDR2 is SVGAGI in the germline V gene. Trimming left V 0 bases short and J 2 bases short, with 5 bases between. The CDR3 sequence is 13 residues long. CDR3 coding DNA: TGTGCCAGCAGTTACTCACAAGCCTACGAGCAGTACTTC. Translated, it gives CASSYSQAYEQYF.

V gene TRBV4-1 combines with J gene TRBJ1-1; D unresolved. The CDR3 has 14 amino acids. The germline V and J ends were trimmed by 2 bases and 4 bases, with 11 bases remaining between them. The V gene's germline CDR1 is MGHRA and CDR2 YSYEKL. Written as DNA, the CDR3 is TGCGCCAGCAGCCAAATGACGGGTTCCACTGAAGCTTTCTTT. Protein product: CASSQMTGSTEAFF.

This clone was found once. In nucleotides, the CDR3 is TGTGCCAGCAGCGTAGAGGGACAGGGGACGCGCGCCGAGCAGTACTTC. Encoded protein: CASSVEGQGTRAEQYF. The J gene is TRBJ2-7, the V gene TRBV9; 10 nucleotides agree with TRBD1. J gave up 6 bases and V 0 bases, and 9 bases lay outside the gene matches. The CDR3 extends over 16 amino acids. Per the germline V gene, CDR1 is SGDLS and CDR2 is YYNGEE.

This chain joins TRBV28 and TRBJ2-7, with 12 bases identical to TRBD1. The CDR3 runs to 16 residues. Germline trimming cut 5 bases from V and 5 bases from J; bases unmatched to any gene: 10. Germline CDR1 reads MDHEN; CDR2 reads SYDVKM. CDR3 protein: CASSTSGTGGRDEQYF. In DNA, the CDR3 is TGTGCCAGCAGTACTTCCGGGACAGGGGGCAGAGACGAGCAGTACTTC.

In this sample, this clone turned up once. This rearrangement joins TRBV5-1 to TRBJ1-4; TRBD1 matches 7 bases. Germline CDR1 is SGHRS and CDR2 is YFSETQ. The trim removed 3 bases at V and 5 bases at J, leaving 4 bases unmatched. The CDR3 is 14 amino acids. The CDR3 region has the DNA TGCGCCAGCAGCTCCGGGACAGCGAATGAAAAACTGTTTTTT. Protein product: CASSSGTANEKLFF. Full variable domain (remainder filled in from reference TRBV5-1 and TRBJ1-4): KAGVTQTPRYLIKTRGQQVTLSCSPISGHRSVSWYQQTPGQGLQFLFEYFSETQRNKGNFPGRFSGRQFSNSRSEMNVSTLELGDSALYLCASSSGTANEKLFFGSGTQLSVL.

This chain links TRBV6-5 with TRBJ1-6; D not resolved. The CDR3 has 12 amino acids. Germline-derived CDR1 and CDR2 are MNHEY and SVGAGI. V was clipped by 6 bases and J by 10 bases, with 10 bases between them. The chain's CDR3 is CASSKVGSPLHF. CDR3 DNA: TGTGCCAGCAGCAAAGTTGGCTCACCCCTCCACTTT.